This T cell receptor beta chain emerged from a study of blood T cell repertoires in COVID-19. Study information: Sample material is recorded as cDNA or gDNA derived from T cells, B-cell-depleted T cells, or PBMCs.

As handled by the study authors: Estimation of nucleated cell counts relied on the amplification of reference gene primers. Assay used: immunoSEQ multiplex PCR; TCRdb lists only in-frame clones, some missing. The V and J calls and clone size are taken from that table; D and trimming were inferred from the DNA. The data hold more than 300,000 clones, with about 90% observed a single time. This receptor was taken from a woman under 30 who had recovered from COVID-19. Specimen: peripheral blood.

The CDR3 loop reads CASRPQGAAGYGYTF. Here the CDR3 DNA reads TGTGCCAGCAGACCCCAGGGGGCCGCGGGCTATGGCTACACCTTC. The chain recombines TRBV28 with TRBJ1-2, with 8 nucleotides matching TRBD1. Trimming cost V 6 bases and J 4 bases; bases outside gene matches: 10. The CDR3 is 15 amino acids. The germline gives CDR1 MDHEN, CDR2 SYDVKM.